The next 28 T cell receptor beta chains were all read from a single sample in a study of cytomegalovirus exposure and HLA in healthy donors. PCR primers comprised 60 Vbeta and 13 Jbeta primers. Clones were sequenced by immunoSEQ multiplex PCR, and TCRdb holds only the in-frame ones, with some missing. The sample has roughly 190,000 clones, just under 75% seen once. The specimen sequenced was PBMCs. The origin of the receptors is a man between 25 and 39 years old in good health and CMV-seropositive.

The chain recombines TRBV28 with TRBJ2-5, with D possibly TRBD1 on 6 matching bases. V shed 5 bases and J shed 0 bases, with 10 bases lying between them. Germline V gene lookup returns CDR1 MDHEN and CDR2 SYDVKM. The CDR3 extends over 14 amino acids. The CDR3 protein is CASSPWDNQETQYF. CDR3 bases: TGTGCCAGCAGTCCTTGGGACAACCAAGAGACCCAGTACTTC.

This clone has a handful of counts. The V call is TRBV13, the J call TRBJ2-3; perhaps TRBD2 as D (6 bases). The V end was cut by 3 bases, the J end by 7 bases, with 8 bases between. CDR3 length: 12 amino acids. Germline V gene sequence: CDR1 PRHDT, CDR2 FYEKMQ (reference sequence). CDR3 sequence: CASSFGGYTQYF. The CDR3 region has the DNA TGTGCCAGCAGCTTCGGGGGATATACGCAGTATTTT.

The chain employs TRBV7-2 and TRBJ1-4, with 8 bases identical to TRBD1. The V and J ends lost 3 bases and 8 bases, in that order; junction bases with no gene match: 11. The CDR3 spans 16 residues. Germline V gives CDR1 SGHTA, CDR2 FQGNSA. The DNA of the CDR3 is TGTGCCAGCAGCTTGGGGCGGCGGACAGGGTTGGAAAAACTGTTTTTT. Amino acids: CASSLGRRTGLEKLFF.

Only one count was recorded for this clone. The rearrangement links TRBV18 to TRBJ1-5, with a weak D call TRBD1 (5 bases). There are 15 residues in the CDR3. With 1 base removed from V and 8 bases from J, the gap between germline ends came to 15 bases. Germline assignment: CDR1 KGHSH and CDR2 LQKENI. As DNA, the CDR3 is TGTGCCAGCTCACCACGGGGTAACGGGGGGGAGCCCCAGCATTTT. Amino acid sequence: CASSPRGNGGEPQHF.

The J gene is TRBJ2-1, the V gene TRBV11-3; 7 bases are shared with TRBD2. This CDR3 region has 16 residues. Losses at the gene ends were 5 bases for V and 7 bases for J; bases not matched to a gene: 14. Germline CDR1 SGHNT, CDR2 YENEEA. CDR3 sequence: CASSPQAGTFTNEQFF. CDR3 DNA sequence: TGTGCCAGCAGCCCGCAAGCGGGAACCTTTACTAATGAGCAGTTCTTC.

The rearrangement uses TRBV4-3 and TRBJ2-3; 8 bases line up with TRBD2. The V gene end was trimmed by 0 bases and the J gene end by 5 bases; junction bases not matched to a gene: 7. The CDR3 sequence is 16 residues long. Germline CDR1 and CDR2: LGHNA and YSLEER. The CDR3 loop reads CASSQDIAGLGDTQYF. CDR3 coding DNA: TGCGCCAGCAGCCAAGATATAGCGGGGCTGGGAGATACGCAGTATTTT.

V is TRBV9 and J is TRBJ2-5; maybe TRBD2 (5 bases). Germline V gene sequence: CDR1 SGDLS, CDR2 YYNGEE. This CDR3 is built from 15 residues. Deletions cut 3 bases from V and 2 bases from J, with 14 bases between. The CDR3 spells CASSAAAGLQETQYF. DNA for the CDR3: TGTGCCAGCAGCGCCGCGGCGGGTTTACAAGAGACCCAGTACTTC.

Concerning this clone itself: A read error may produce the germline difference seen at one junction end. The CDR3 spells CASSLVRTSGRNTGELFF. The CDR3 DNA reads TGTGCTAGCAGCTTAGTTCGGACTAGCGGGAGGAACACCGGGGAGCTGTTTTTT. This chain joins TRBV7-7 and TRBJ2-2; 13 nucleotides line up with TRBD2. The CDR3 contains 18 residues. The germline V gene has CDR1 SSHAT and CDR2 FNYEAQ (reference sequence).

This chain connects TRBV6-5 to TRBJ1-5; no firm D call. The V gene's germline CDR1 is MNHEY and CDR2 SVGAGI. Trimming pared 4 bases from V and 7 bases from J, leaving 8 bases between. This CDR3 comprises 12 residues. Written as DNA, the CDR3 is TGTGCCAGCAGTTTCACAAACCAGCCCCAGCATTTT. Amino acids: CASSFTNQPQHF.

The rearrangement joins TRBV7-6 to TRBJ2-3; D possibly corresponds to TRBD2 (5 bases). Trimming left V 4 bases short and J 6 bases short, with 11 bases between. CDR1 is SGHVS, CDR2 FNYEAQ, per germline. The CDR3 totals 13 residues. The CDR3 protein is CASSYRLADTQYF. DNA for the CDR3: TGTGCCAGCAGCTACCGCCTAGCTGATACGCAGTATTTT.

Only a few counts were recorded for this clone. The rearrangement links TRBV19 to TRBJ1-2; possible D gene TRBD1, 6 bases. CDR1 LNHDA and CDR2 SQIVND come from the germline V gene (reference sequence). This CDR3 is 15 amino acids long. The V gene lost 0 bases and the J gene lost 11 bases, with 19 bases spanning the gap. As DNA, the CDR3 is TGTGCCAGTAGTATAGATGCGAGAACCTGGGGGACATACACCTTC. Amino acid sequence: CASSIDARTWGTYTF.

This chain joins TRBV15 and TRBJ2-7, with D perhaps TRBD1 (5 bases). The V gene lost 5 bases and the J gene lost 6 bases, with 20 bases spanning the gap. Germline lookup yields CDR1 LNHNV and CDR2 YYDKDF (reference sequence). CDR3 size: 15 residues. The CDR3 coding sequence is TGTGCCACCAGCCGAGGCGCCAGGGCTCTTTCCGAGCAGTACTTC. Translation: CATSRGARALSEQYF.

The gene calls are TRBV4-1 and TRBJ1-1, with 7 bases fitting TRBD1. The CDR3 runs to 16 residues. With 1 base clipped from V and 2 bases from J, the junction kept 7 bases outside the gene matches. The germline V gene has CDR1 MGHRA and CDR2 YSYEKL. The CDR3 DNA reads TGCGCCAGCAGCCAAGTCCCGGCAGGGGGAAACACTGAAGCTTTCTTT. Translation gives CASSQVPAGGNTEAFF.

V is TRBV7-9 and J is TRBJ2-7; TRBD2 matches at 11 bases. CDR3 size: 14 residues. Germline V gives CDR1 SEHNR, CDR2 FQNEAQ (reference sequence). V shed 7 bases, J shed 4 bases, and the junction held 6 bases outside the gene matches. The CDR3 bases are TGTGCCAGCACCTCCGGGACTAGCGGATACGAGCAGTACTTC. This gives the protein CASTSGTSGYEQYF.

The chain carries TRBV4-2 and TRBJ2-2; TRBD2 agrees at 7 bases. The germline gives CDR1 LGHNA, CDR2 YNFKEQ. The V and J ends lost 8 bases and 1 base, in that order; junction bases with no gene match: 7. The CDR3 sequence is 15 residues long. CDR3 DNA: TGTGCCAGCCGCCCGGGAGGATTGAACACCGGGGAGCTGTTTTTT. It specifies CASRPGGLNTGELFF.

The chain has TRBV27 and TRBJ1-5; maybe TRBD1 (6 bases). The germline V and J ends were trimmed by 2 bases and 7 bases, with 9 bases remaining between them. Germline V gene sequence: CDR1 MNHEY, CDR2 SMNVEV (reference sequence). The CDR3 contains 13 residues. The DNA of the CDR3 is TGTGCCAGCAGTTTAGAGGGGGTCCAGCCCCAGCATTTT. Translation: CASSLEGVQPQHF.

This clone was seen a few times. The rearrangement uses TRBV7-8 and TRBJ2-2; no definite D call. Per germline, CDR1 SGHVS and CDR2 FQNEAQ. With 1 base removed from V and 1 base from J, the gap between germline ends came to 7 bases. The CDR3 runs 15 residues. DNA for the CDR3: TGTGCCAGCAGCTTAGAACAGAGGAACACCGGGGAGCTGTTTTTT. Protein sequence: CASSLEQRNTGELFF. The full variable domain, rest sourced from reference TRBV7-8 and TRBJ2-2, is GAGVSQSPRYKVAKRGQDVALRCDPISGHVSLFWYQQALGQGPEFLTYFQNEAQLDKSGLPSDRFFAERPEGSVSTLKIQRTQQEDSAVYLCASSLEQRNTGELFFGEGSRLTVL.

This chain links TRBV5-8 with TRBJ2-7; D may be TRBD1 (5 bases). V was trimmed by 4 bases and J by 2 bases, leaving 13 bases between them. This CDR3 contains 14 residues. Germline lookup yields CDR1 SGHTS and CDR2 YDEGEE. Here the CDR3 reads CASSGRTLTYEQYF. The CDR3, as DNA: TGTGCCAGCAGCGGACGGACATTAACCTACGAGCAGTACTTC.

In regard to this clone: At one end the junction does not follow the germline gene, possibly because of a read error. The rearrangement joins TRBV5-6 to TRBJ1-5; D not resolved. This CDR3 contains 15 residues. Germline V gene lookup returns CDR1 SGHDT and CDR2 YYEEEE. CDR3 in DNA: TGTGCCAGCAGGTTGGGTCGGGTTAGCAATCAGCCCCAGCATTTT. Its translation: CASRLGRVSNQPQHF.

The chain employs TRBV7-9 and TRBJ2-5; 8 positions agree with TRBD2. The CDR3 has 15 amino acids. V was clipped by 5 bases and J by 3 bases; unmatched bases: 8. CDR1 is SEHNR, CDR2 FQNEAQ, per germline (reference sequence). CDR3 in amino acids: CASSTGVLAEETQYF. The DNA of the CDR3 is TGTGCCAGCAGCACGGGGGTACTAGCGGAAGAGACCCAGTACTTC.

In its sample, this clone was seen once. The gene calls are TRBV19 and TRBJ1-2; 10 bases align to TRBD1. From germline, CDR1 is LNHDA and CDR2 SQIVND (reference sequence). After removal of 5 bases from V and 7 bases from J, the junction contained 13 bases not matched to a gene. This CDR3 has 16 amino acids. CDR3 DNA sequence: TGTGCCAGTAGTCCACCCACCGGGACAGGGGTTTTTGGCTACACCTTC. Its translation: CASSPPTGTGVFGYTF.

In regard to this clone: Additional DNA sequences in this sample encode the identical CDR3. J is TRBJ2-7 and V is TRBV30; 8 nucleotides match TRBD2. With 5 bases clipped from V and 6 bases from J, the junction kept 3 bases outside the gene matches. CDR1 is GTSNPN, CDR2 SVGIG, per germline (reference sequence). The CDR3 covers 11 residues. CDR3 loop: CAWSGGVEQYF. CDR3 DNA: TGTGCCTGGTCGGGAGGGGTCGAGCAGTACTTC.

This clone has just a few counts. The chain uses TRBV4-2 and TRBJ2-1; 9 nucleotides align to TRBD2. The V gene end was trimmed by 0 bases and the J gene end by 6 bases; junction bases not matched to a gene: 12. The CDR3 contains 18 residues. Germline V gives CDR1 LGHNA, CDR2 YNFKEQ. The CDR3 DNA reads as TGTGCCAGCAGCCAAGAAGAAGGGCGGGCGGGAGGGATCAATGAGCAGTTCTTC. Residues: CASSQEEGRAGGINEQFF.

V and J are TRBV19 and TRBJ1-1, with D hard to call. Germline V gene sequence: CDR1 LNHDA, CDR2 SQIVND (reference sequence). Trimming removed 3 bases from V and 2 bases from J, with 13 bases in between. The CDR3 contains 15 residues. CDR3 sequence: CASSMVGRINTEAFF. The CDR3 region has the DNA TGTGCCAGTAGTATGGTGGGCAGAATTAACACTGAAGCTTTCTTT.

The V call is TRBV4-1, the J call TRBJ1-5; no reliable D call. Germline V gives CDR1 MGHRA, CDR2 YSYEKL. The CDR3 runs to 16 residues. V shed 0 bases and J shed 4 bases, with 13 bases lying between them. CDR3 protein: CASSQDPGVANQPQHF. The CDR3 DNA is TGCGCCAGCAGCCAAGACCCGGGTGTAGCAAATCAGCCCCAGCATTTT.

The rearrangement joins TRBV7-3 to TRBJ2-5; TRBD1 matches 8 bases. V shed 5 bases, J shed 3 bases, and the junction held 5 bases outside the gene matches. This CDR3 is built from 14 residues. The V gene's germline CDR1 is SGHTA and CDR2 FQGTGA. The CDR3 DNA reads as TGTGCCAGCAGCCCAACAGGGGGTGAAGAGACCCAGTACTTC. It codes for CASSPTGGEETQYF. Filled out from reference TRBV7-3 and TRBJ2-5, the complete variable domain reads GAGVSQTPSNKVTEKGKYVELRCDPISGHTALYWYRQSLGQGPEFLIYFQGTGAADDSGLPNDRFFAVRPEGSVSTLKIQRTERGDSAVYLCASSPTGGEETQYFGPGTRLLVL.

The CDR3, as DNA: TGTGCCAGTAGTATTGGGAGGTCTGAAGGCGCTGAAGCTTTCTTT. The encoded protein is CASSIGRSEGAEAFF. V usage is TRBV19 and J usage is TRBJ1-1; D not certain. Germline V lookup: CDR1 LNHDA, CDR2 SQIVND (reference sequence). The CDR3 has 15 amino acids. V lost 3 bases, J lost 6 bases, and 17 bases lay in between.

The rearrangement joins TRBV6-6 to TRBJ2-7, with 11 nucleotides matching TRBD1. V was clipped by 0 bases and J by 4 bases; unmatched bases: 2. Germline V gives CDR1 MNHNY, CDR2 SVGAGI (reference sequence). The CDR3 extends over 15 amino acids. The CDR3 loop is CASSYSDRGPYEQYF. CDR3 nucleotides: TGTGCCAGCAGTTACTCGGACAGGGGGCCGTACGAGCAGTACTTC.